This paragraph covers one TCR beta chain sequence. The antigen remains unidentified. Only in-frame clones appear in the TCRdb table, and some are missing; sequencing was by immunoSEQ multiplex PCR. The sample lists some 80,000 clones, roughly 84% occurring once. The entry originates in a study of T cell clones after liver transplantation. As for the study in general: Samples came from ITN030ST, which attempted immunosuppression withdrawal within 2 years of liver transplantation. Until 12-24 months post-transplant, subjects got standard immunosuppression and no induction. As an antigen-independent comparator, third-party-reactive TCRbeta sequences came from pre-transplant mixed lymphocyte reactions. Study results and limitations: Low donor cell numbers restricted donor-reactive repertoire measurement in two subjects.

CDR3 size: 15 residues. Trimming took 1 base from V and 7 from J, leaving 16 bases between them. Germline CDR1 is SEHNR and CDR2 is FQNEAQ (reference sequence). This clonotype was sampled from a human patient who received a liver transplant. Some of these T cells may belong to the graft donor. The chain uses TRBV7-9 and TRBJ1-1; D not resolved. The material was CD4+ T cells from blood, obtained around 50 months after liver transplant. CDR3 residues: CASSLGLGEGGEAFF. CDR3 sequence (DNA): TGTGCCAGCAGCTTAGGCTTAGGAGAGGGCGGTGAAGCTTTCTTT.